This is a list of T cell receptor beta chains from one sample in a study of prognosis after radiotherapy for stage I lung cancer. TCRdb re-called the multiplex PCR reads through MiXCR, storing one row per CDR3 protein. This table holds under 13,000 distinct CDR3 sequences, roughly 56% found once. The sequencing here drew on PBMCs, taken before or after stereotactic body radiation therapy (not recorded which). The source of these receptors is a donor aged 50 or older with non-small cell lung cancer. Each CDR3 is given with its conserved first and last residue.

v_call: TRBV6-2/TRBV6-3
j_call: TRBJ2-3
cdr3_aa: CASSPGQTSTDTQYF

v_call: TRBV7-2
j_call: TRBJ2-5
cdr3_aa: CASSFERQGQGTQYF

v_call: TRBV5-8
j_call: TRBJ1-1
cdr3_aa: CAGGTTSVNTEAFF

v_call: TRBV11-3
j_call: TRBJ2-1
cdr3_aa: CASSPQSGSNEQFF

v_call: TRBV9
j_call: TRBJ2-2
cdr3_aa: CASSTSMAGVTGELFF

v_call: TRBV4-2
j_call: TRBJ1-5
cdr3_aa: CASSQDYDQPQHF

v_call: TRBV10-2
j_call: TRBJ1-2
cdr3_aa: CASSDLADGPRLGYTF

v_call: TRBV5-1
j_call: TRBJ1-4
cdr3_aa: CASSAQQGWKLFF

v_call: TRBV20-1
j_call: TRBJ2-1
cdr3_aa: CSAGGVSGRTYNERFF

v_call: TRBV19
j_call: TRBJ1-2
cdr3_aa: CASRPEVRGYGYTF

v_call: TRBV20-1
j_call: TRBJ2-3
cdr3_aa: CSARARTGTSFTDTQYF

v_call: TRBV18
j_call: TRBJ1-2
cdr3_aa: CASSPDSVDGYTF

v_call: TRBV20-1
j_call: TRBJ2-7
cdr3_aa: CSASTVSYEQYF

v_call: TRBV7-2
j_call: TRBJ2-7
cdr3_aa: CASSRAGYEQYF

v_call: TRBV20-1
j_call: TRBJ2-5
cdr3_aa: CSATPSFNVETQYF

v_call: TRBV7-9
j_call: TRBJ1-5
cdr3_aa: CASSSYERGYQPQHF

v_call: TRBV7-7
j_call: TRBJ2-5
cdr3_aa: CASSLGRAETQYF

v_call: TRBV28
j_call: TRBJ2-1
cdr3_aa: CASSLDIASGRGGEQFF

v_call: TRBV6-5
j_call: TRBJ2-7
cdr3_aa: CASSYSTGGSYDQYF

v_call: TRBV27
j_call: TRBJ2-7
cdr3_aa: CASSFLGQGSYEQYF

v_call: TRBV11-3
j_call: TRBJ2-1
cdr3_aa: CASSDNRGRGGEQFF

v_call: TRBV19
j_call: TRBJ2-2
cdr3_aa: CATDHRLAGVRELFF

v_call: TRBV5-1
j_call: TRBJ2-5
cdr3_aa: CASSLAMEETQYF

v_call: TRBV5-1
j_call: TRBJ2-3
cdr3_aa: CASSLQGLAGSDTQYF

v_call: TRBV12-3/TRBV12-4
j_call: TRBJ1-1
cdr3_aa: CASSLALGGTEAFF

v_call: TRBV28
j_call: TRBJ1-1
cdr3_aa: CATTTGPVTEAFF

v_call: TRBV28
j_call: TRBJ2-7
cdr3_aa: CASSFRGLSEQYF

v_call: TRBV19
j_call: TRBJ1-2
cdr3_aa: CASNPSLNYGYTF

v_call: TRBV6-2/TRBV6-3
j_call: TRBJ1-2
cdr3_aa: CASSAGTAFGYGYTF

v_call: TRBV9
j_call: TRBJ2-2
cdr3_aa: CASSPRGQAGGSGELFF

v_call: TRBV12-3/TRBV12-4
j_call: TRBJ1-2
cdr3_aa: CASSIMGRHGYTF

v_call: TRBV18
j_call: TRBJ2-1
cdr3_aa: CASSLARGNNEQSF

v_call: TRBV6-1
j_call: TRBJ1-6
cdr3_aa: CASVGGSGSPLHF

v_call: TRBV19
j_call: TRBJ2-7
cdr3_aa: CASSISGSYEQYF

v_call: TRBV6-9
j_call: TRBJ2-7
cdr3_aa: CASSYGQNIYEQYF

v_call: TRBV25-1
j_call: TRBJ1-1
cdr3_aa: CDSSEMEGDLAEAFF

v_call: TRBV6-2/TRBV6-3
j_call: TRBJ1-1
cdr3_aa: CASSYSGRGAALEAFF